The next 17 T cell receptor beta chains were all read from a single sample in a study of T-cell memory formation after mild COVID-19. MiXCR, run by TCRdb on the 5' RACE reads, gives a single entry per CDR3 protein. The sample lists tens of thousands of distinct CDR3 sequences, roughly 9.9% occurring once. Sequencing was carried out using PBMCs or a T cell subset sorted from them (not recorded which). The receptors were gathered from a man between 18 and 35 years old who had mild COVID-19 (a few samples of this study predate the infection). Cell type and time point are not known.

The chain recombines TRBV4-3 with TRBJ2-5; D possibly corresponds to TRBD2 (6 bases). V shed 5 bases and J shed 0 bases, with 16 bases lying between them. The germline gives CDR1 LGHNA, CDR2 YSLEER. The CDR3 runs 16 residues. The CDR3 is CASSIQASAYQETQYF. The CDR3 DNA reads as TGCGCCAGCAGCATCCAGGCTAGCGCCTACCAAGAGACCCAGTACTTC.

This clonotype has at least ten counts. J is TRBJ2-3 and V is TRBV20-1, with TRBD2 matching over 7 bases. Germline CDR1 DFQATT, CDR2 SNEGSKA (reference sequence). Trimming at V came to 6 bases and at J to 0 bases, leaving 6 bases not matched to a gene. CDR3 length equals 14 residues. The CDR3 sequence: CSAGGRESTDTQYF. The DNA for the CDR3 is TGCAGTGCGGGTGGGAGGGAAAGCACAGATACGCAGTATTTT.

This chain connects TRBV18 to TRBJ2-1; D may be TRBD2 (5 bases). Looked up from germline, CDR1 is KGHSH and CDR2 is LQKENI. V lost 6 bases, J lost 1 base, and 16 bases lay in between. The CDR3 length is 16 residues. CDR3 region: CASSPVQRVSYNEQFF. The CDR3 coding sequence is TGTGCCAGCTCCCCTGTCCAGAGGGTATCCTACAATGAGCAGTTCTTC. Filled out from reference TRBV18 and TRBJ2-1, the complete variable domain reads NAGVMQNPRHLVRRRGQEARLRCSPMKGHSHVYWYRQLPEEGLKFMVYLQKENIIDESGMPKERFSAEFPKEGPSILRIQQVVRGDSAAYFCASSPVQRVSYNEQFFGPGTRLTVL.

This clonotype has a count of ten or more. The gene calls are TRBV6-6 and TRBJ2-3; D is perhaps TRBD2 (6 bases). V lost 10 bases, J lost 6 bases, and 14 bases lay in between. Germline V lookup: CDR1 MNHNY, CDR2 SVGAGI (reference sequence). There are 12 residues in the CDR3. The CDR3 nucleotides read TGTGCCACCGCACCTCGGGGGGATACGCAGTATTTT. As protein: CATAPRGDTQYF.

This clonotype has more than one count but fewer than ten. The V and J genes are TRBV12-3 or TRBV12-4 and TRBJ2-7; tentative D call: TRBD1 (6 bases). This CDR3 has 14 amino acids. Trimming took 6 bases from V and 2 from J, leaving 14 bases between them. The CDR3 here is CASRPRTEAYEQYF. The DNA of the CDR3 is TGTGCCAGCAGGCCGCGGACAGAAGCCTACGAGCAGTACTTC.

J is TRBJ2-5 and V is TRBV23-1; 9 bases align to TRBD2. TRBV23-1 is identified as an open reading frame with a role that is uncertain. V shed 2 bases and J 3 bases; nucleotides not matched to a gene: 13. The CDR3 covers 18 residues. The CDR3: CASSQNSEGSSGEETQYF. The CDR3 DNA is TGCGCCAGCAGTCAAAACTCGGAGGGGTCTAGCGGGGAAGAGACCCAGTACTTC.

The J gene is TRBJ1-2, the V gene TRBV12-3 or TRBV12-4; a weak D match, TRBD1 (5 bases). The CDR3 length is 13 residues. Trimming left V 1 base short and J 5 bases short, with 8 bases between. The chain's CDR3 is CASSLDRSYGYTF. CDR3 DNA: TGTGCCAGCAGTTTAGACAGGAGTTATGGCTACACCTTC.

This clonotype was seen many times. This chain links TRBV12-3 or TRBV12-4 with TRBJ1-5, with TRBD1 as a possible D gene (5 bases). Trimming removed 3 bases from V and 6 bases from J, with 42 bases in between. The CDR3 extends over 24 amino acids. The CDR3 nucleotides are TGTGCCAGCAGTTTCAGGCAGGGTTATCCCCCACGAATGGGGCGGCCCGACGCAGGTCAGCCCCAGCATTTT. It yields the protein CASSFRQGYPPRMGRPDAGQPQHF.

This clonotype appeared a few times. The rearrangement joins TRBV3-1 to TRBJ2-5; D is undetermined. This CDR3 region has 15 residues. Germline values: CDR1 LGHDT, CDR2 YNNKEL (reference sequence). Trimming took off 0 bases at V and 1 base at J, with 9 bases between the two ends. CDR3 bases: TGTGCCAGCAGCCAAGATCCGTCATCCCAAGAGACCCAGTACTTC. It is translated as CASSQDPSSQETQYF.

This clonotype came up a few times. The chain combines TRBV6-1 with TRBJ2-1; TRBD2 aligns across 10 bases. This CDR3 has 14 amino acids. Germline V gives CDR1 MNHNS, CDR2 SASEGT. J was trimmed by 8 bases and V by 4 bases; bases with no gene match: 5. CDR3 sequence reads: CASSGAGGPYEQFF. CDR3 in DNA: TGTGCCAGCAGTGGAGCGGGGGGGCCGTATGAGCAGTTCTTC.

The rearrangement joins TRBV20-1 to TRBJ2-3, with a tentative D call TRBD2 (6 bases). The V and J ends lost 5 bases and 2 bases respectively, with 11 bases between them. CDR3 length equals 13 residues. Per the germline V gene, CDR1 is DFQATT and CDR2 is SNEGSKA (reference sequence). DNA for the CDR3: TGCAGTGCTGGAGGGGATCCCACAGATACGCAGTATTTT. It encodes CSAGGDPTDTQYF.

For this clonotype: Since the CDR3 does not end with the conserved phenylalanine or tryptophan, this likely comes from a read error. The chain joins TRBV7-2 to TRBJ2-5; D remains unclear. Germline V CDR1 and CDR2: SGHTA, FQGNSA. V lost 5 bases, J lost 5 bases, and 6 bases lay in between. The CDR3 is made up of 11 amino acids. The CDR3 loop is CASSPRETQYL. The CDR3 nucleotides read TGTGCCAGCAGCCCACGGGAGACCCAGTACTTA.

This clonotype was counted at least ten times. V gene TRBV20-1 combines with J gene TRBJ2-2; TRBD2 matches 8 bases. This CDR3 has 15 residues. V lost 6 bases, J lost 1 base, and 7 bases stayed unmatched. CDR1 and CDR2 (germline): DFQATT, SNEGSKA (reference sequence). CDR3 nucleotides: TGCAGTGCCACGTTAGCGGGGAGGAACACCGGGGAGCTGTTTTTT. It yields the protein CSATLAGRNTGELFF.

The chain recombines TRBV15 with TRBJ2-2; D not resolved. Trimming removed 7 bases from V and 5 bases from J, with 14 bases in between. The CDR3 runs 14 residues. Germline assignment: CDR1 LNHNV and CDR2 YYDKDF (reference sequence). CDR3 nucleotides: TGTGCCACCACCTTCTCAACAGATACCGGGGAGCTGTTTTTT. Translating it yields CATTFSTDTGELFF.

This clonotype has at least ten counts. This chain joins TRBV7-2 and TRBJ2-2; 8 bases match TRBD2. This CDR3 region has 14 residues. The V and J ends lost 3 bases and 3 bases, in that order; junction bases with no gene match: 0. Looked up from germline, CDR1 is SGHTA and CDR2 is FQGNSA. The CDR3 spells CASSFSGDTGELFF. CDR3 bases: TGTGCCAGCAGCTTTAGCGGGGACACCGGGGAGCTGTTTTTT.

This clonotype appeared a few times. The chain combines TRBV4-3 with TRBJ1-2; 9 nucleotides match TRBD1. CDR3 length: 16 amino acids. From germline, CDR1 is LGHNA and CDR2 YSLEER. J lost 5 bases, V lost 0 bases, and 7 bases had no gene match. Here the CDR3 DNA reads TGCGCCAGCAGCCAAGAAGTATCCGGGACAGGGTATGGCTACACCTTC. It is translated as CASSQEVSGTGYGYTF.

As regards this clonotype: One junction end does not reproduce the germline sequence, and a read error may be involved. This chain joins TRBV7-3 and TRBJ2-5; 8 bases line up with TRBD1. This CDR3 has 15 amino acids. Germline V CDR1 and CDR2: SGHTA, FQGTGA. The CDR3 sequence is CDSSSSGGWRETQYF. The CDR3 DNA follows: TGTGACAGCAGCTCATCAGGGGGCTGGCGCGAGACCCAGTACTTC.